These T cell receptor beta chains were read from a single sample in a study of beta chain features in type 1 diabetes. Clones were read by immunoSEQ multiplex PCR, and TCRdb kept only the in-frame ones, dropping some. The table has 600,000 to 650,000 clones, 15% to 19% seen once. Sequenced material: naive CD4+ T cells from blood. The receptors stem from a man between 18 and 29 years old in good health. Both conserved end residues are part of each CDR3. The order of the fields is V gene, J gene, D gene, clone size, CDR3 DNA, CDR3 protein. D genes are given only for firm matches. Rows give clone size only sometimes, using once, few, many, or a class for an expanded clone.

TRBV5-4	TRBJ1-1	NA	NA	TGTGCCAGCAGCTCCAATCAGGCTAGGAACACTGAAGCTTTCTTT	CASSSNQARNTEAFF
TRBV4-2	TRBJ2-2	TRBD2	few	TGTGCCAGCAGCCAAGATGTAGCGGGAGTCACCGGGGAGCTGTTTTTT	CASSQDVAGVTGELFF
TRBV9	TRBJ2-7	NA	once	TGTGCCAGCAGCGTAGGGCCGGCCTACGAGCAGTACTTC	CASSVGPAYEQYF
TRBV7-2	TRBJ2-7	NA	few	TGTGCCAGCAGCTCCATGACAGGAGTTTACGAGCAGTACTTC	CASSSMTGVYEQYF
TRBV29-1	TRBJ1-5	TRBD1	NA	TGCAGCGTTCAGGGGGCGCCTAATCAGCCCCAGCATTTT	CSVQGAPNQPQHF
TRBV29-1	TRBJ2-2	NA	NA	TGCAGCGTTCCGGATCGATCAAACACCGGGGAGCTGTTTTTT	CSVPDRSNTGELFF
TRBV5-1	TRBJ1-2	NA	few	TGCGCCAGCAGCTTGTCCCAGGGCAGTTATGGCTACACCTTC	CASSLSQGSYGYTF
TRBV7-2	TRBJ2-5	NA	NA	TGTGCCAGCAGCTTAAGTGACTTC	CASSLSDF
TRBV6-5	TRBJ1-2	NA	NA	TGTGCCAGCAGGTTAGATGACTATGGCTACACCTTC	CASRLDDYGYTF
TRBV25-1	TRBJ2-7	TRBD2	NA	TGTGCCAGCAGCGCTCTAGCGGGTGTTTACGAGCAGTACTTC	CASSALAGVYEQYF
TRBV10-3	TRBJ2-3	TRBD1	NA	TGTGCCATCAGTGACCCGGGGGACAGGGCCACAGATACGCAGTATTTT	CAISDPGDRATDTQYF
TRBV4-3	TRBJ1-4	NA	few	TGCGCCAGCAGCCAAGATCCGCTGATTAATGAAAAACTGTTTTTT	CASSQDPLINEKLFF
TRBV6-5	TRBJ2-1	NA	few	TGTGCCAGCAGTTTTTGGAGGGCCGGCTCCTACAATGAGCAGTTCTTC	CASSFWRAGSYNEQFF
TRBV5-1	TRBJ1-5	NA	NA	TGCGCCAGCAGCTTGGAGTCAGGGGCTCAGCCCCAGCATTTT	CASSLESGAQPQHF
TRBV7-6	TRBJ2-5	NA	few	TGTGCCAGCAGCCCGCAAGAGACCCAGTACTTC	CASSPQETQYF
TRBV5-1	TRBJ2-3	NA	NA	TGCGCCAGCAAGAAGGGGACAGATACGCAGTATTTT	CASKKGTDTQYF
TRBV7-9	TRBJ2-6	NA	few	TGTGCCAGCAGCCCCCGACAACCCTCTGGGGCCAACGTCCTGACTTTC	CASSPRQPSGANVLTF
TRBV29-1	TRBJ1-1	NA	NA	TGCAGCGTTGATCAGGGGTGGGCGCGTGCTGAAGCTTTCTTT	CSVDQGWARAEAFF
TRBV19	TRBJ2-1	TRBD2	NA	TGTGCCAGTAGTATAAAGCGGGGGTCCTACAATGAGCAGTTCTTC	CASSIKRGSYNEQFF
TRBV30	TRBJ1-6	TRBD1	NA	TGTGCCTGGGTGGACAGGGCCGCCGACTCCTATAATTCACCCCTCCACTTT	CAWVDRAADSYNSPLHF
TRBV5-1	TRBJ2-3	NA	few	TGCGCCAGCAGCTTAGGGGGGCAACCAGATACGCAGTATTTT	CASSLGGQPDTQYF
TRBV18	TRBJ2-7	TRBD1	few	TGTGCCAGCTCATCGGGACAGGGCTACGAGCAGTACTTC	CASSSGQGYEQYF
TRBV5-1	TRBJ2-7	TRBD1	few	TGCGCCAGCAGCTTTGGGACAGGGCTCTCCTACGAGCAGTACTTC	CASSFGTGLSYEQYF
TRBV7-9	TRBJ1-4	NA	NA	TGTGCCAGCAGCCAGAATGAAAAACTGTTTTTT	CASSQNEKLFF
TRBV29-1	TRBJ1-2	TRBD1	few	TGCAGCGTGGGGGACAGCAGCTATGGCTACACCTTC	CSVGDSSYGYTF
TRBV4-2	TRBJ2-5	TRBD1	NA	TGTGCCAGCAGCCAAGGGACAGGTTATGAGGAGACCCAGTACTTC	CASSQGTGYEETQYF
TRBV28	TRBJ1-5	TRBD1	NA	TGTGCCAGCCTGACAGGGGACTGGAACAATCAGCCCCAGCATTTT	CASLTGDWNNQPQHF
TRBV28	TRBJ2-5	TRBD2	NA	TGTGCCAGCAGAATGGGACTAGCGGGGGGGTACCAAGAGACCCAGTACTTC	CASRMGLAGGYQETQYF
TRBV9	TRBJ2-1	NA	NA	TGTGCCAGCAGCATTCCCCGGGGGGAGCAGTTCTTC	CASSIPRGEQFF
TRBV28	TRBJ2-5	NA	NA	TGTGCCAGCAGTCTGCCGGCGGGGCGGCGAGAGACCCAGTACTTC	CASSLPAGRRETQYF
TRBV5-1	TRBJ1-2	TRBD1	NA	TGCGCCAGCAGCTCAGCCGGGACCTGGGACAGCCTTTATGGCTACACCTTC	CASSSAGTWDSLYGYTF